The 26 T cell receptor beta chains below come from one sample, sequenced in a study of siplizumab effects on memory and regulatory T cells. Produced via immunoSEQ multiplex PCR; TCRdb's table is partial and in-frame only. The sample has about 52,000 clones; 95% to 97% are singletons. The source material was naive CD4+ T cells sorted from blood. These receptors were taken from a human donor in good health.

In its sample, this clone was seen once. The chain couples TRBV6-5 to TRBJ2-1; the D gene could be TRBD1 or TRBD2 (5 bases each). Germline V CDR1 and CDR2: MNHEY, SVGAGI. This CDR3 comprises 15 residues. The ends were cut back, 10 bases at V and 7 bases at J, with 23 bases in the middle. CDR3 DNA: TGTGCCACTGTCCGGTTCGGGACGGGGTTGAATGAGCAGTTCTTC. It yields the protein CATVRFGTGLNEQFF.

This chain uses TRBV5-1 with TRBJ2-2; the D gene is possibly TRBD2 (6 bases). The CDR3 totals 16 residues. Looked up from germline, CDR1 is SGHRS and CDR2 is YFSETQ. Trimming cost V 2 bases and J 4 bases, with 15 bases left between them. The CDR3 sequence: CASSLNPGLGTGELFF. CDR3 coding DNA: TGCGCCAGCAGCTTAAACCCGGGACTGGGCACCGGGGAGCTGTTTTTT.

The chain recombines TRBV7-6 with TRBJ2-7, with D possibly matching TRBD2 (5 bases). The CDR3 runs to 14 residues. The V gene lost 5 bases and the J gene lost 4 bases, with 15 bases spanning the gap. Germline V CDR1 and CDR2: SGHVS, FNYEAQ. The CDR3 nucleotides are TGTGCCAGCAGCCCCACCCCCGGGGTATACGAGCAGTACTTC. This codes for CASSPTPGVYEQYF.

The chain joins TRBV30 to TRBJ2-7, with TRBD1 identical over 9 bases. The length of the CDR3 is 13 residues. Germline V gives CDR1 GTSNPN, CDR2 SVGIG (reference sequence). The V gene end was trimmed by 2 bases and the J gene end by 9 bases; junction bases not matched to a gene: 8. The CDR3 nucleotides are TGTGCCTGGAGTCTCTCAGGACAGGGGCTGCAGTACTTC. It yields the protein CAWSLSGQGLQYF.

The J gene is TRBJ2-7, the V gene TRBV5-1; D not resolved. The V gene lost 2 bases and the J gene lost 4 bases, with 10 bases spanning the gap. Germline values: CDR1 SGHRS, CDR2 YFSETQ. There are 13 residues in the CDR3. CDR3 bases: TGCGCCAGCAGCTTCCATCGCAAGTACGAGCAGTACTTC. The encoded protein is CASSFHRKYEQYF. The whole variable domain, remainder taken from reference TRBV5-1 and TRBJ2-7, is KAGVTQTPRYLIKTRGQQVTLSCSPISGHRSVSWYQQTPGQGLQFLFEYFSETQRNKGNFPGRFSGRQFSNSRSEMNVSTLELGDSALYLCASSFHRKYEQYFGPGTRLTVT.

A single count supports this clone. V usage is TRBV27 and J usage is TRBJ2-2; D might be TRBD1 (5 bases). This CDR3 has 15 residues. CDR1 and CDR2 (germline): MNHEY, SMNVEV (reference sequence). The V gene lost 3 bases and the J gene lost 7 bases, with 15 bases spanning the gap. The CDR3 loop is CASSFSWTPNGELFF. The CDR3 DNA is TGTGCCAGCAGTTTCTCATGGACACCCAACGGGGAGCTGTTTTTT.

V is TRBV5-4 and J is TRBJ2-1, with 7 bases identical to TRBD2. V lost 2 bases to trimming and J lost 9 bases; unmatched junction nucleotides: 5. The germline V gene encodes CDR1 SGHNT and CDR2 YYREEE (reference sequence). This CDR3 comprises 13 residues. The CDR3 nucleotides are TGTGCCAGCAGCTTCGATGGGGGGGGTGAGCAGTTCTTC. This translates into CASSFDGGGEQFF.

The chain joins TRBV7-3 to TRBJ1-1; D may be TRBD1 (6 bases). CDR3 length: 14 residues. V was shortened by 5 bases and J by 4 bases, with 14 bases between the two germline ends. CDR1 is SGHTA, CDR2 FQGTGA, per germline. The chain's CDR3 is CASSLLEGVTEAFF. The CDR3 DNA reads TGTGCCAGCAGCCTATTGGAGGGGGTCACTGAAGCTTTCTTT. Looking up the rest from reference TRBV7-3 and TRBJ1-1 gives the full variable domain: GAGVSQTPSNKVTEKGKYVELRCDPISGHTALYWYRQSLGQGPEFLIYFQGTGAADDSGLPNDRFFAVRPEGSVSTLKIQRTERGDSAVYLCASSLLEGVTEAFFGQGTRLTVV.

The V gene is TRBV18, the J gene TRBJ2-6; tentatively, D is TRBD2 (5 bases). With 4 bases removed from V and 1 base from J, the gap between germline ends came to 8 bases. This CDR3 comprises 15 residues. Germline CDR1 KGHSH, CDR2 LQKENI. The CDR3 loop is CASSLRESGANVLTF. The DNA of the CDR3 is TGTGCCAGCTCACTTCGGGAATCTGGGGCCAACGTCCTGACTTTC.

The chain recombines TRBV27 with TRBJ2-1, with 11 bases fitting TRBD2. Germline V CDR1 and CDR2: MNHEY, SMNVEV (reference sequence). With 6 bases clipped from V and 9 bases from J, the junction kept 16 bases outside the gene matches. This CDR3 has 17 amino acids. The CDR3 DNA sequence: TGTGCCAGCAGCCCCCTTTTAACTAGCGGGAGAACGGGTGAGCAGTTCTTC. This sequence encodes CASSPLLTSGRTGEQFF.

The V gene is TRBV5-1, the J gene TRBJ2-5; TRBD1 matches 8 bases. This CDR3 has 14 residues. Losses at the gene ends were 4 bases for V and 2 bases for J; bases not matched to a gene: 4. Germline CDR1 and CDR2: SGHRS and YFSETQ. Written as DNA, the CDR3 is TGCGCCAGCAGCCGGACAGGGAGTCAAGAGACCCAGTACTTC. Its protein is CASSRTGSQETQYF. Drawing the rest from reference TRBV5-1 and TRBJ2-5, the complete variable domain is KAGVTQTPRYLIKTRGQQVTLSCSPISGHRSVSWYQQTPGQGLQFLFEYFSETQRNKGNFPGRFSGRQFSNSRSEMNVSTLELGDSALYLCASSRTGSQETQYFGPGTRLLVL.

This chain connects TRBV5-5 to TRBJ2-5, with a weak D call TRBD2 (5 bases). Germline lookup yields CDR1 SGHKS and CDR2 YYEKEE (reference sequence). Deletions cut 5 bases from V and 0 bases from J, with 8 bases between. This CDR3 is built from 13 residues. The CDR3, as DNA: TGTGCCAGCAGAGAGGGCTACCAAGAGACCCAGTACTTC. Translated: CASREGYQETQYF.

This rearrangement joins TRBV9 to TRBJ2-5; 11 positions agree with TRBD2. This CDR3 has 15 amino acids. J lost 5 bases, V lost 3 bases, and 6 bases had no gene match. In germline, CDR1 is SGDLS, CDR2 YYNGEE. The CDR3 DNA follows: TGTGCCAGCAGCGGACTAGCGGGACAAAGGGAGACCCAGTACTTC. Amino acids: CASSGLAGQRETQYF. Together with reference TRBV9 and TRBJ2-5, the CDR3 gives the full variable domain: DSGVTQTPKHLITATGQRVTLRCSPRSGDLSVYWYQQSLDQGLQFLIQYYNGEERAKGNILERFSAQQFPDLHSELNLSSLELGDSALYFCASSGLAGQRETQYFGPGTRLLVL.

The V call is TRBV7-9, the J call TRBJ2-1; weak D call: TRBD1 (7 bases). Trimming took off 1 base at V and 15 bases at J, with 19 bases between the two ends. From germline, CDR1 is SEHNR and CDR2 FQNEAQ (reference sequence). This CDR3 spans 14 amino acids. The CDR3 DNA reads TGTGCCAGCAGCTTAGACGGCAGGGGGGTGGGTAGGTTCTTC. Residues: CASSLDGRGVGRFF.

The chain carries TRBV5-4 and TRBJ2-2; 9 bases fit TRBD1. The J segment lost 4 bases and the V segment lost 4 bases, leaving 5 bases of the junction unmatched. The germline V gene has CDR1 SGHNT and CDR2 YYREEE (reference sequence). The CDR3 spans 15 residues. CDR3 sequence reads: CASSGRDRATGELFF. The CDR3 bases are TGTGCCAGCAGCGGCCGGGACAGGGCCACCGGGGAGCTGTTTTTT.

The J gene is TRBJ1-2, the V gene TRBV7-8, with TRBD1 as a possible D gene (6 bases). The germline gives CDR1 SGHVS, CDR2 FQNEAQ. The germline V and J ends were trimmed by 1 base and 4 bases, with 16 bases remaining between them. The CDR3 has 16 residues. CDR3 loop: CASSLVDRSTPYGYTF. CDR3 in DNA: TGTGCCAGCAGCTTAGTTGACAGGTCGACTCCCTATGGCTACACCTTC.

This clone was recorded once. The V gene is TRBV7-3, the J gene TRBJ2-1; 9 nucleotides align to TRBD2. The CDR3 loop spans 17 amino acids. Trimming at V came to 5 bases and at J to 9 bases, leaving 17 bases not matched to a gene. The germline V gene encodes CDR1 SGHTA and CDR2 FQGTGA. The CDR3 nucleotides are TGTGCCAGCAGCCCCCGGGAGGGGCCTAGCGGGAATGGTGAGCAGTTCTTC. Amino acids: CASSPREGPSGNGEQFF.

The chain employs TRBV7-2 and TRBJ1-1, with a tentative D call TRBD1 (6 bases). The germline V and J ends were trimmed by 2 bases and 3 bases, with 22 bases remaining between them. The CDR3 length is 18 residues. Per germline, CDR1 SGHTA and CDR2 FQGNSA. CDR3 nucleotides: TGTGCCAGCAGCTTAAAAGGCGGGAAACAGGGACGGTACACTGAAGCTTTCTTT. Amino acid sequence: CASSLKGGKQGRYTEAFF.

J is TRBJ1-1 and V is TRBV9, with D maybe TRBD1 (5 bases). V shed 2 bases and J shed 3 bases, with 14 bases lying between them. The germline V gene has CDR1 SGDLS and CDR2 YYNGEE. The CDR3 totals 15 residues. The CDR3 DNA is TGTGCCAGCAGCGTGGGATGGGGCGGGGACACTGAAGCTTTCTTT. Translating gives CASSVGWGGDTEAFF. The full variable domain, completed using reference TRBV9 and TRBJ1-1, is DSGVTQTPKHLITATGQRVTLRCSPRSGDLSVYWYQQSLDQGLQFLIQYYNGEERAKGNILERFSAQQFPDLHSELNLSSLELGDSALYFCASSVGWGGDTEAFFGQGTRLTVV.

The rearrangement joins TRBV4-3 to TRBJ2-7; 9 positions match TRBD1. The CDR3 runs to 15 residues. Looked up from germline, CDR1 is LGHNA and CDR2 is YSLEER. With 1 base clipped from V and 3 bases from J, the junction kept 4 bases outside the gene matches. The CDR3 protein is CASSQVGTGHYEQYF. CDR3 bases: TGCGCCAGCAGCCAAGTCGGGACAGGGCACTACGAGCAGTACTTC.

V and J are TRBV4-3 and TRBJ2-1; unclear D gene. Germline V CDR1 and CDR2: LGHNA, YSLEER. The V gene lost 0 bases and the J gene lost 0 bases, with 9 bases spanning the gap. The CDR3 has 16 amino acids. CDR3 DNA sequence: TGCGCCAGCAGCCAAGACGCTGAAAGCTCCTACAATGAGCAGTTCTTC. This gives the protein CASSQDAESSYNEQFF.

The chain joins TRBV30 to TRBJ1-1, with D possibly being TRBD1 (6 bases). Germline values: CDR1 GTSNPN, CDR2 SVGIG (reference sequence). CDR3 length equals 11 residues. The CDR3 is CAASGDTEAFF. DNA of the CDR3: TGTGCGGCCTCAGGGGACACTGAAGCTTTCTTT.

The V gene is TRBV30, the J gene TRBJ1-1; D unresolved. Germline CDR1 and CDR2: GTSNPN and SVGIG (reference sequence). The CDR3 extends over 12 amino acids. Trimming shortened V by 2 bases and J by 5 bases, and 9 bases separated the two germline ends. The CDR3 region has the DNA TGTGCCTGGAGTTCGGGGAGGACTGAAGCTTTCTTT. Translating it yields CAWSSGRTEAFF.

V usage is TRBV29-1 and J usage is TRBJ1-4; D uncertain. Germline CDR1 and CDR2: SQVTM and ANQGSEA. The CDR3 is 13 residues long. V was clipped by 6 bases and J by 3 bases, with 11 bases between them. The CDR3: CSVRDLANEKLFF. The CDR3 DNA is TGCAGCGTCCGGGATCTGGCTAATGAAAAACTGTTTTTT.

The rearrangement links TRBV28 to TRBJ1-2; 7 bases align to TRBD1. Germline assignment: CDR1 MDHEN and CDR2 SYDVKM. V lost 1 base, J lost 14 bases, and 10 bases stayed unmatched. The CDR3 consists of 13 residues. The CDR3 DNA follows: TGTGCCAGCAGTTTATCGCCTAGACAGGGATATACCTTC. Residues: CASSLSPRQGYTF.

The rearrangement joins TRBV28 to TRBJ2-2, with D perhaps matching TRBD2 (6 bases). This CDR3 has 14 residues. Trimming removed 6 bases at V and 5 bases at J, with 13 bases between. Germline V gene data show CDR1 as MDHEN and CDR2 as SYDVKM. The CDR3 sequence is CASRDGSRTGELFF. The CDR3 coding sequence is TGTGCCAGCAGAGACGGGAGTCGGACCGGGGAGCTGTTTTTT.